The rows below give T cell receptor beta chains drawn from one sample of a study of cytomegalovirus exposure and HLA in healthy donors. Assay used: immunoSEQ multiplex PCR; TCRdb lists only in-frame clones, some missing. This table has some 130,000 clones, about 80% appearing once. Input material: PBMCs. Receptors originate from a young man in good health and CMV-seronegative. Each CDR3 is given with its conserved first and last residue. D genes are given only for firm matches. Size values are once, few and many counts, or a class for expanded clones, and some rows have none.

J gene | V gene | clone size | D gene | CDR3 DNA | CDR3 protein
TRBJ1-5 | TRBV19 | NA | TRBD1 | TGTGCCAGTAGTCCCGCGCAGGGGGCGCGGAGCAATCAGCCCCAGCATTTT | CASSPAQGARSNQPQHF
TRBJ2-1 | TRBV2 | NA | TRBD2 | TGTGCCAGCACGGTAGCGGGGGCAAGTGAGCAGTTCTTC | CASTVAGASEQFF
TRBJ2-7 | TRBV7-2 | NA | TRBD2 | TGTGCCAGCAGCCAAATCGGGACTACCCCCTACGAGCAGTACTTC | CASSQIGTTPYEQYF
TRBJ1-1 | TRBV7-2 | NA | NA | TGTGCCAGCAGCTTAGTCAGGCCGGCTACTGAAGCTTTCTTT | CASSLVRPATEAFF
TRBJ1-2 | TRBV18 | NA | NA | TGTGCCAGCTCCGATTCGGCGGTTCTGGTCTATGGCTACACCTTC | CASSDSAVLVYGYTF
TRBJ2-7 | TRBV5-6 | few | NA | TGTGCCAGCACCCGAACGGTTTCCAACTACGAGCAGTACTTC | CASTRTVSNYEQYF
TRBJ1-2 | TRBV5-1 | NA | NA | TGCGCCAGCAGCTTGGAGTCAGGGAGCTACACCTTC | CASSLESGSYTF
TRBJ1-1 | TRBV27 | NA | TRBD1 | TGTGCCAGCAGTTTGGGCAGGGGGAGCACTGAAGCTTTCTTT | CASSLGRGSTEAFF
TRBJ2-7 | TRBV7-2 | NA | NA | TGTGCCAGCAGCTTAGGGTCGATGGGAGGCTACGAGCAGTACTTC | CASSLGSMGGYEQYF
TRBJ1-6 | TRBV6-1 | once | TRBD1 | TGTGTCAGCAGTGAAGAGGGGACAGGGGGGACACCCCTCCACTTT | CVSSEEGTGGTPLHF
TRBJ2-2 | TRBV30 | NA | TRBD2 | TGTGCCTGCAGGACTAGCGGCAACACCGGGGGGCTGTTTTTT | CACRTSGNTGGLFF
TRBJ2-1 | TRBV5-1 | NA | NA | TGCGCCAGCAGAAGAGCCGGGGGCTACAATGAGCAGTTCTTC | CASRRAGGYNEQFF
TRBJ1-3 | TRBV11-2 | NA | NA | TGTGCCAGCAGCTCAACCAGGCACTCTGGAAACACCATATATTTT | CASSSTRHSGNTIYF
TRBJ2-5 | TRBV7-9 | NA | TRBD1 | TGTGCCAGCAGCCCTGGGACAGGGTATGAGCAGTACTTC | CASSPGTGYEQYF
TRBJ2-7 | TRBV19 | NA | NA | TGTGCCAGTAGTATGGTGATCGGGAACGAGCAGTACTTC | CASSMVIGNEQYF
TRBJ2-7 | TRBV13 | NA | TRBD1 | TGTGCCAGCAGCGCGACAGGGGGTCCGAGCTCCTACGAGCAGTACTTC | CASSATGGPSSYEQYF
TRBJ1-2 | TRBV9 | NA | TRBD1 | TGTGCCAGCAGCTTTTTAGGAGGACCGGGACAGCCCAACTATGGCTACACCTTC | CASSFLGGPGQPNYGYTF
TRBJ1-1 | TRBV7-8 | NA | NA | TGTGCCAGCAGCTTATCGGCAGGGAACACTGAAGCTTTCTTT | CASSLSAGNTEAFF
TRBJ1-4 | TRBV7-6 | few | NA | TGTGCCAGCAGCCCAACAGGGAATGAAAAACTGTTTTTT | CASSPTGNEKLFF
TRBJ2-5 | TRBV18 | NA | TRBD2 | TGTGCCAGCTCACCCATACTAGCGGGAGCTGAGGAGACCCAGTACTTC | CASSPILAGAEETQYF
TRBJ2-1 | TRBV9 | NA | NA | TGTGCCAGCAGCGTAGGGGGCGGGATTAACAATGAGCAGTTCTTC | CASSVGGGINNEQFF
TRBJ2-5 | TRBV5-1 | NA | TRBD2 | TGCGCCAGCAGCTTCCCCGGGACTAGCGGGAGCAGGGAGACCCAGTACTTC | CASSFPGTSGSRETQYF
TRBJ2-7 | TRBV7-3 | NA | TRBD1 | TGTGCCAGCAGCTTATCCCTAGGGACAGGTCCCTACGAGCAGTACTTC | CASSLSLGTGPYEQYF
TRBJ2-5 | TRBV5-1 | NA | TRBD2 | TGCGCCAGCAGCCCCGGACTAGCGGGAGAGACCCAGTACTTC | CASSPGLAGETQYF
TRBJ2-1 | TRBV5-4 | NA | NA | TGTGCCAGCAGCATTCGGACAGTGCGGAACCAGTTCTTC | CASSIRTVRNQFF
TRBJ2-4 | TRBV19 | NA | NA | TGTGCCAGTAGTATGTCAGGGGGGCTGGGAAACATTCAGTACTTC | CASSMSGGLGNIQYF
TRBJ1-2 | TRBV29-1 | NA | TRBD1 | TGCAGCGCCGTCGACAGGGGAAACTATGGCTACACCTTC | CSAVDRGNYGYTF
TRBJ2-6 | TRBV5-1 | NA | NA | TGCGCCAGCGCCATAGTTAGCGAGGGGGCCAACGTCCTGACTTTC | CASAIVSEGANVLTF